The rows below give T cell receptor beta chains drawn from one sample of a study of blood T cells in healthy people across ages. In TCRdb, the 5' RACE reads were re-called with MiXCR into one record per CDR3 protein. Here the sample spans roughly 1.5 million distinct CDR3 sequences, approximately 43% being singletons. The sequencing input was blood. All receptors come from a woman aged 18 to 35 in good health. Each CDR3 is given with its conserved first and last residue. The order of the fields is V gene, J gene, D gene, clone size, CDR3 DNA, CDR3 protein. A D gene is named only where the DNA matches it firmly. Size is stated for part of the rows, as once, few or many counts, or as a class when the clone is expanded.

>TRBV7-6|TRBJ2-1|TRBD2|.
TGTGCCAGCAGCTTAGCAAGTAGCGGGGGGGCGAGGGAGCAGTTCTTC
CASSLASSGGAREQFF
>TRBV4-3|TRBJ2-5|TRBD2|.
TGCGCCAGCAGCCAAGATCTCGGGACTACCAGGGAGACCCAGTACTTC
CASSQDLGTTRETQYF
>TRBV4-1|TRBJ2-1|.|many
TGCGCCAGCAGCCAAGGTCGTGAGCAGTTCTTC
CASSQGREQFF
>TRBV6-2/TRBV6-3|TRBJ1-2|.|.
TGCGCCAGCAGTGCTCGGACAAATGGCTACACCTTC
CASSARTNGYTF
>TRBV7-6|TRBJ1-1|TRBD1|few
TGTGCCAGCAGCCAACCTAGACGGACAGGGACGACTCCTGAAGCTTTCTTT
CASSQPRRTGTTPEAFF
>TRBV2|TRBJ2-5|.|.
TGTGCCATCAACAGGGGGAGGGGGGGCGCCCAAGAGACCCAGTACTTC
CAINRGRGGAQETQYF
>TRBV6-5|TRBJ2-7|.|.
TGTGCCAGCAGTTACGACCGGGGTTGGAATGAGCAGTACTTC
CASSYDRGWNEQYF
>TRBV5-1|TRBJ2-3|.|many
TGCGCCAGCAGCTTGTTCCACACAGATACGCAGTATTTT
CASSLFHTDTQYF
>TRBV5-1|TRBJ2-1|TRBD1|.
TGCGCCAGCAGCGCCGGACAGGGGTCCTACAATGTGCAGTTCTTC
CASSAGQGSYNVQFF
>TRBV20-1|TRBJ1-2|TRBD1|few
TGCAGTGCCGCCGTCCTGGGACAGGGTGGCGGCTACACCTTC
CSAAVLGQGGGYTF
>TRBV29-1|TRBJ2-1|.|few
TGCAGCGTTGGAGAGGGTAGCGGACTTTACAATGAGCAGTTCTTC
CSVGEGSGLYNEQFF
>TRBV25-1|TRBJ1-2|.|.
TGTGCCAGCAGTGAATTGGGGGTAGATGGCTACACCTTC
CASSELGVDGYTF
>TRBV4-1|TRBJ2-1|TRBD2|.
TGCGCCAGCAGATCAGCGGGGGGGTTTAATGAGCAGTTCTTC
CASRSAGGFNEQFF
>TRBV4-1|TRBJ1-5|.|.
TGCGCCAGCAGCCAAGATCGGGGGAATCAGCACCAGCATTTT
CASSQDRGNQHQHF
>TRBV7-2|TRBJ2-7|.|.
TGTGCCAGCAGCTTAGATCGGGGGAGCTCCTACGAGCTGTACTTC
CASSLDRGSSYELYF
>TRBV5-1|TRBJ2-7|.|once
TGCGCCAGCAGCTTGGACAGGGTCCAAGACTACAATGAGCAGTACTTC
CASSLDRVQDYNEQYF
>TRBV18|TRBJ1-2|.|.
TGTGCCAGCCCGCCTTCAGGGTGTGGCTACACCTTC
CASPPSGCGYTF
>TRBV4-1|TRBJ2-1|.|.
TGCGCCAGCAGCCAAGGGTACGGACAGCAGCAGTTCTTC
CASSQGYGQQQFF
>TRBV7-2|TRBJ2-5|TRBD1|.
TGTGCCAGCAGCTTAGCCGGGACAGGGTTGGAGACCCAGTACTTC
CASSLAGTGLETQYF
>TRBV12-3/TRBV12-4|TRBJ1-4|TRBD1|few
TGTGCCAGCAGTTTAGGGACAGGGCGTAATGAAAAACTGTTTTTT
CASSLGTGRNEKLFF